These 31 T cell receptor beta chains share one sample of origin, sequenced in a study of blood T cell repertoires in COVID-19. Method: immunoSEQ multiplex PCR; TCRdb's copy keeps in-frame clones and lacks some. The table lists around 100,000 clones, 70% to 90% of them singletons. The sample was PBMCs or T cells enriched from blood (not recorded which). The receptors stem from a woman between 50 and 59 years old who had recovered from COVID-19.

The chain combines TRBV5-1 with TRBJ1-4; D may be TRBD1 (5 bases). The CDR3 runs to 15 residues. V lost 1 base and J 5 bases, leaving 12 bases between the germline ends. Germline CDR1 is SGHRS and CDR2 is YFSETQ. The CDR3: CASSLSQGKNEKLFF. CDR3 bases: TGCGCCAGCAGCTTGAGCCAGGGAAAAAATGAAAAACTGTTTTTT.

The chain links TRBV6-5 to TRBJ1-5; possibly TRBD1 for D (5 bases). The CDR3 contains 13 residues. Germline CDR1 reads MNHEY; CDR2 reads SVGAGI. Trimming took off 5 bases at V and 7 bases at J, with 12 bases between the two ends. CDR3 in DNA: TGTGCCAGCAGTAACCGGAGGGGCCAGCCCCAGCATTTT. It is translated as CASSNRRGQPQHF.

The rearrangement links TRBV10-1 to TRBJ2-1; maybe TRBD1 (6 bases). The CDR3 is made up of 17 amino acids. CDR1 is WNHNN and CDR2 is SYGVQD in the germline V gene (reference sequence). Deletions cut 0 bases from V and 4 bases from J, with 16 bases between. In DNA form, the CDR3 reads TGCGCCAGCAGTGAGTCGATAAGGCAGGGGCAATACAATGAGCAGTTCTTC. The encoded protein is CASSESIRQGQYNEQFF.

The CDR3 loop reads CASLEGLGRADTQYF. DNA of the CDR3: TGTGCCAGCTTGGAGGGACTAGGCCGGGCAGATACGCAGTATTTT. J is TRBJ2-3 and V is TRBV18; 8 bases match TRBD2. Germline CDR1 KGHSH, CDR2 LQKENI. V lost 7 bases to trimming and J lost 4 bases; unmatched junction nucleotides: 10. This CDR3 is built from 15 residues.

The rearrangement joins TRBV5-1 to TRBJ2-7; no clear D. V shed 0 bases and J shed 4 bases, with 17 bases lying between them. The CDR3 sequence is 16 residues long. The germline V gene has CDR1 SGHRS and CDR2 YFSETQ. The CDR3 is CASSLAYGVRPYEQYF. The DNA of the CDR3 is TGCGCCAGCAGCTTGGCGTATGGAGTACGCCCTTACGAGCAGTACTTC.

The gene calls are TRBV15 and TRBJ2-4, with D possibly being TRBD2 (5 bases). Germline loops: CDR1 LNHNV, CDR2 YYDKDF (reference sequence). The CDR3 is 13 residues long. V dropped 5 bases and J dropped 1 base, with 6 bases sitting between them. CDR3 protein: CATSGEAKNIQYF. DNA of the CDR3: TGTGCCACCAGCGGGGAGGCCAAAAACATTCAGTACTTC.

The chain has TRBV7-9 and TRBJ2-5, with 9 bases lining up with TRBD2. Trimming cost V 2 bases and J 1 base; bases outside gene matches: 2. Germline V gene sequence: CDR1 SEHNR, CDR2 FQNEAQ (reference sequence). This CDR3 comprises 15 residues. The CDR3 protein is CASSLLRGGQETQYF. CDR3 nucleotides: TGTGCCAGCAGCTTATTGCGGGGGGGCCAAGAGACCCAGTACTTC.

V gene TRBV5-1 combines with J gene TRBJ2-7, with D hard to call. The CDR3 length is 14 residues. Trimming removed 0 bases from V and 3 bases from J, with 10 bases in between. Germline V CDR1 and CDR2: SGHRS, YFSETQ. The CDR3 coding sequence is TGCGCCAGCAGCTTGGCCGGAGAAGACTACGAGCAGTACTTC. Its protein is CASSLAGEDYEQYF.

The chain uses TRBV30 and TRBJ1-1; TRBD1 matches at 7 bases. Germline-derived CDR1 and CDR2 are GTSNPN and SVGIG (reference sequence). There are 14 residues in the CDR3. The junction had 5 bases not matched to a gene; V was cut back by 3 bases and J by 1 base. The CDR3 region is CAWSLGQRNTEAFF. In nucleotides, the CDR3 is TGTGCCTGGAGCTTGGGACAGAGGAACACTGAAGCTTTCTTT.

Details on this clone: The identical CDR3 is also encoded by other nucleotide sequences in the sample. This chain connects TRBV3-1 (or the pseudogene TRBV3-2) to TRBJ1-3; D remains ambiguous. Germline V lookup: CDR1 LGHDT, CDR2 YNNKEL (reference sequence). The germline V and J ends were trimmed by 1 base and 2 bases, with 3 bases remaining between them. The length of the CDR3 is 13 residues. In DNA, the CDR3 is TGTGCCAGCAGCCAAGTCGCTGGAAACACCATATATTTT. Amino acid sequence: CASSQVAGNTIYF.

The chain links TRBV19 to TRBJ2-1; D is uncertain. Germline V gene lookup returns CDR1 LNHDA and CDR2 SQIVND (reference sequence). Trimming removed 8 bases from V and 2 bases from J, with 13 bases in between. The CDR3 is 14 residues long. CDR3 in DNA: TGTGCCAGTGCGCTCTCGAGCACCTACAATGAGCAGTTCTTC. Translating it yields CASALSSTYNEQFF.

The chain recombines TRBV3-1 (or the pseudogene TRBV3-2) with TRBJ1-1; D unclear. Trimming removed 1 base from V and 0 bases from J, with 9 bases in between. The CDR3 extends over 15 amino acids. Germline loops: CDR1 LGHDT, CDR2 YNNKEL (reference sequence). Here the CDR3 DNA reads TGTGCCAGCAGCCAAGCTCCGCTATTGAACACTGAAGCTTTCTTT. It specifies CASSQAPLLNTEAFF.

The chain employs TRBV5-8 and TRBJ2-5, with 16 bases lining up with TRBD2. The germline V gene encodes CDR1 SGHTS and CDR2 YDEGEE. This CDR3 contains 16 residues. The V gene end was trimmed by 4 bases and the J gene end by 4 bases; junction bases not matched to a gene: 4. CDR3 loop: CASSMGLAGGRETQYF. DNA for the CDR3: TGTGCCAGCAGCATGGGACTAGCGGGGGGGCGAGAGACCCAGTACTTC.

DNA for the CDR3: TGTGCCAGCAGTCGGGACAGGGGTGATTCACCCCTCCACTTT. Translated, it gives CASSRDRGDSPLHF. The genes are TRBV5-4 and TRBJ1-6; 10 nucleotides line up with TRBD1. Germline V gene sequence: CDR1 SGHNT, CDR2 YYREEE (reference sequence). CDR3 size: 14 residues. Trimming removed 5 bases from V and 8 bases from J; junction bases left unmatched: 4.

The chain is built from TRBV3-1 (or the pseudogene TRBV3-2) and TRBJ1-1, with 10 bases aligning to TRBD1. The CDR3 covers 15 residues. CDR1 and CDR2 (germline): LGHDT, YNNKEL (reference sequence). Trimming took 4 bases from V and 1 from J; bases not matched to a gene: 3. CDR3 coding DNA: TGTGCCAGCAGCCGGGACAGGGGCTCGAACACTGAAGCTTTCTTT. Amino acids: CASSRDRGSNTEAFF.

Points on this clone: The same CDR3 can be traced to other DNA sequences in this sample. The chain recombines TRBV5-1 with TRBJ1-1, with 12 bases matching TRBD1. The CDR3 spans 14 residues. The junction had 3 bases not matched to a gene; V was cut back by 4 bases and J by 5 bases. Germline values: CDR1 SGHRS, CDR2 YFSETQ. The CDR3 coding sequence is TGCGCCAGCAGCCTGGGACAGGGGGCTACTGAAGCTTTCTTT. This codes for CASSLGQGATEAFF.

The V call is TRBV30, the J call TRBJ1-2; TRBD1 aligns across 7 bases. The CDR3 has 14 amino acids. Germline V gives CDR1 GTSNPN, CDR2 SVGIG (reference sequence). The V gene end was trimmed by 0 bases and the J gene end by 4 bases; junction bases not matched to a gene: 5. DNA for the CDR3: TGTGCCTGGAGTGTACGGTCAGGGGGCTATGGCTACACCTTC. Protein sequence: CAWSVRSGGYGYTF.

DNA of the CDR3: TGTGCCAGCAGTGAAGGGGGAGGCGGCTACACCTTC. Its protein is CASSEGGGGYTF. This rearrangement joins TRBV6-1 to TRBJ1-2; no clear D gene. Trimming shortened V by 1 base and J by 8 bases, and 8 bases separated the two germline ends. This CDR3 comprises 12 residues. Germline V gives CDR1 MNHNS, CDR2 SASEGT.

This clone was picked up a small number of times. The genes are TRBV30 and TRBJ1-5; D gene unclear. Germline V gives CDR1 GTSNPN, CDR2 SVGIG (reference sequence). The V gene lost 0 bases and the J gene lost 4 bases, with 22 bases spanning the gap. This CDR3 spans 18 amino acids. The CDR3 loop reads CAWSVSKLGDLVNQPQHF. CDR3 DNA sequence: TGTGCCTGGAGTGTATCAAAGTTGGGAGATTTGGTGAATCAGCCCCAGCATTTT.

The genes are TRBV11-2 and TRBJ1-2; tentatively, D is TRBD1 (5 bases). The CDR3 length is 15 residues. The germline V gene has CDR1 SGHAT and CDR2 FQNNGV. V was cut by 5 bases and J by 5 bases, with 18 bases left in between. The CDR3 coding sequence is TGTGCCAGCAGCCTACAGGTCAGCGTAAAATATGGCTACACCTTC. This gives the protein CASSLQVSVKYGYTF.

The CDR3 spells CASRTGGNEKLFF. CDR3 DNA: TGTGCCAGCAGGACAGGGGGCAATGAAAAACTGTTTTTT. The chain is built from TRBV12-3 or TRBV12-4 and TRBJ1-4; 10 nucleotides match TRBD1. This CDR3 spans 13 amino acids. The V gene end was trimmed by 6 bases and the J gene end by 5 bases; junction bases not matched to a gene: 0.

The rearrangement links TRBV6-5 to TRBJ1-5, with a possible D match to TRBD1 (6 bases). From germline, CDR1 is MNHEY and CDR2 SVGAGI. Trimming stripped 9 bases from V and 6 bases from J, with 18 bases between. The CDR3 is 14 amino acids. The CDR3 loop reads CASRRGSGSQPQHF. DNA for the CDR3: TGTGCCAGTCGCAGGGGCTCTGGCAGTCAGCCCCAGCATTTT.

This clone was found once. The V and J genes are TRBV11-3 and TRBJ2-7, with 9 bases lining up with TRBD1. CDR3 length equals 16 residues. V lost 3 bases, J lost 5 bases, and 11 bases stayed unmatched. Per the germline V gene, CDR1 is SGHNT and CDR2 is YENEEA. The CDR3 loop is CASSFGRGGTGNEQYF. CDR3 DNA sequence: TGTGCCAGCAGCTTCGGGCGAGGCGGGACAGGGAACGAGCAGTACTTC.

As regards this clone: Additional DNA sequences in this sample encode the identical CDR3. This chain uses TRBV3-1 (or the pseudogene TRBV3-2) with TRBJ2-1; TRBD2 aligns across 10 bases. Looked up from germline, CDR1 is LGHDT and CDR2 is YNNKEL (reference sequence). The CDR3 consists of 13 residues. With V trimmed by 1 base and J by 9 bases, 0 bases remained unmatched. CDR3 residues: CASSQVAGGEQFF. The CDR3 DNA reads as TGTGCCAGCAGCCAAGTAGCGGGGGGTGAGCAGTTCTTC.

The chain carries TRBV6-1 and TRBJ1-2; D not resolved. Germline CDR1 reads MNHNS; CDR2 reads SASEGT. This CDR3 spans 15 amino acids. The ends were cut back, 1 base at V and 5 bases at J, with 14 bases in the middle. The CDR3 spells CASSEEISQRYGYTF. The CDR3 DNA sequence: TGTGCCAGCAGTGAAGAAATTTCACAGAGATATGGCTACACCTTC.

This clone was recorded a few times. The CDR3 DNA reads as TGTGCCAGCAGCAAAGGTCCGAGGGGGTTGTCGAGCGGGGCCAATAACTACGAGCAGTACTTC. It translates to CASSKGPRGLSSGANNYEQYF. This sequence joins TRBV21-1 and TRBJ2-7; the table names TRBD2, a call not compared with the DNA. TRBV21-1 is annotated as a pseudogene. This CDR3 region has 21 residues.

The chain is built from TRBV7-9 and TRBJ2-7, with 9 bases fitting TRBD2. Trimming at V came to 5 bases and at J to 2 bases, leaving 4 bases not matched to a gene. This CDR3 has 14 residues. Germline loops: CDR1 SEHNR, CDR2 FQNEAQ (reference sequence). CDR3 in amino acids: CASSPSGGPYEQYF. In DNA form, the CDR3 reads TGTGCCAGCAGCCCAAGCGGGGGGCCCTACGAGCAGTACTTC.

The rearrangement joins TRBV27 to TRBJ2-2; 9 nucleotides match TRBD2. V shed 1 base, J shed 3 bases, and the junction held 9 bases outside the gene matches. The CDR3 length is 18 residues. Germline V gene data show CDR1 as MNHEY and CDR2 as SMNVEV (reference sequence). The CDR3 DNA follows: TGTGCCAGCAGTTTATTAGGGGGGATAGCGGGAGACACCGGGGAGCTGTTTTTT. Amino acid sequence: CASSLLGGIAGDTGELFF.

The chain is built from TRBV11-2 and TRBJ2-3; TRBD2 agrees at 7 bases. The CDR3 runs to 14 residues. Losses at the gene ends were 5 bases for V and 4 bases for J; bases not matched to a gene: 6. Germline CDR1 reads SGHAT; CDR2 reads FQNNGV. CDR3 region: CASSRAGRADTQYF. The CDR3 DNA sequence: TGTGCCAGCAGCAGGGCAGGGAGGGCAGATACGCAGTATTTT.

V and J are TRBV28 and TRBJ1-2; D is possibly TRBD1 (6 bases). The CDR3 has 13 amino acids. The V end was cut by 4 bases, the J end by 8 bases, with 14 bases between. Germline-derived CDR1 and CDR2 are MDHEN and SYDVKM. The DNA for the CDR3 is TGTGCCAGCAGTTCAGCAGGGGAAGGAGGCTACACCTTC. The encoded protein is CASSSAGEGGYTF.

A single count supports this clone. This chain links TRBV3-1 (or the pseudogene TRBV3-2) with TRBJ2-4, with TRBD2 matching over 15 bases. The germline V gene has CDR1 LGHDT and CDR2 YNNKEL (reference sequence). V was clipped by 4 bases and J by 1 base; unmatched bases: 5. This CDR3 comprises 18 residues. The CDR3 reads CASSLGLAGGRAKNIQYF. CDR3 bases: TGTGCCAGCAGCCTGGGACTAGCGGGGGGTAGGGCCAAAAACATTCAGTACTTC.